Sequencing of this T cell receptor (beta chain) was carried out in a study of graft-versus-host responses after intestinal transplantation. On the study more broadly: Transplantation in recipients was multivisceral, liver-intestinal, or isolated intestinal. Uniformly, recipients were administered anti-thymocyte globulin induction with subsequent tacrolimus and steroids for roughly three years. Points from the study as a whole: The highest levels of circulating GvH clones went along with early declines in HvG clones after transplant.

About this clone itself: The antigen is undetermined.

Sequencing was performed with immunoSEQ multiplex PCR; in TCRdb, only in-frame clones are kept and a portion is missing. Altogether 50,000 or so clones are present, around 91% being singletons, with the ten largest covering roughly 2.7%. Trimming took off 2 bases at V and 6 bases at J, with 11 bases between the two ends. Germline V gene data show CDR1 as MNHNS and CDR2 as SASEGT. The CDR3 extends over 14 amino acids. The sequenced sample was PBMCs, obtained about 4 months after intestinal transplantation. The sequence was obtained from a human patient who received an intestinal transplant, so some T cells may come from the graft donor. The chain uses TRBV6-1 and TRBJ1-5; unclear D gene. CDR3 in amino acids: CASSELGSAQPQHF. CDR3 nucleotide sequence: TGTGCCAGCAGTGAATTGGGCAGTGCTCAGCCCCAGCATTTT.